The 5 T cell receptor beta chains listed next were all sequenced from one sample in a study of Ad26.COV2.S vaccination and SARS-CoV-2 variants. Treatment here: around 19 received Ad26.COV2.S at low or high dose, single or two shots; roughly five received placebo; per-sample allocation not given. Day 63 after the first injection of vaccine or placebo was the sampling time. TCRdb keeps only in-frame clones here, not all; method: immunoSEQ multiplex PCR. The sample has 430,000 or so clones, 75% to 95% seen once. Sequences were derived from peripheral blood, sampled in a trial of Ad26.COV2.S vaccine versus placebo. All receptors come from a person aged 18 to 59 who received the Ad26.COV2.S COVID-19 vaccine or a placebo.

The rearrangement links TRBV30 to TRBJ2-2; 15 bases are a match to TRBD2. V gave up 6 bases and J gave up 6 bases; unmatched junction bases: 5. The germline V gene has CDR1 GTSNPN and CDR2 SVGIG (reference sequence). This CDR3 is 15 amino acids long. For the CDR3, the DNA is TGTGCCTGCCGGACTAGCGGGAGGGCCGCCGGGGAGCTGTTTTTT. It is translated as CACRTSGRAAGELFF.

The CDR3 loop reads CSVGQGSSGGYTF. In DNA, the CDR3 is TGCAGCGTGGGACAGGGATCCTCTGGAGGCTACACCTTC. The chain uses TRBV29-1 and TRBJ1-2, with 9 nucleotides matching TRBD1. Germline V gives CDR1 SQVTM, CDR2 ANQGSEA. The CDR3 sequence is 13 residues long. V was clipped by 6 bases and J by 8 bases; unmatched bases: 10.

The CDR3 DNA reads as TGTGCCTGGAGTCCGACTAGCGGTGGCGGGGAGCTGTTTTTT. It specifies CAWSPTSGGGELFF. The J gene is TRBJ2-2, the V gene TRBV30, with TRBD2 matching 9 bases. After removal of 2 bases from V and 7 bases from J, the junction contained 5 bases not matched to a gene. Germline lookup yields CDR1 GTSNPN and CDR2 SVGIG (reference sequence). This CDR3 is built from 14 residues.

This chain joins TRBV7-6 and TRBJ2-7; D perhaps matches TRBD2 (5 bases). Germline loops: CDR1 SGHVS, CDR2 FNYEAQ. This CDR3 is built from 13 residues. V gave up 0 bases and J gave up 7 bases, with 10 bases separating them. The CDR3 sequence: CASSLAGPGEQYF. DNA of the CDR3: TGTGCCAGCAGCTTAGCCGGACCGGGAGAGCAGTACTTC.

This chain uses TRBV6-5 with TRBJ1-4, with D uncertain. Germline V gives CDR1 MNHEY, CDR2 SVGAGI. CDR3 size: 15 residues. Trimming cost V 5 bases and J 4 bases, with 14 bases left between them. CDR3 sequence reads: CASSPSYTNNEKLFF. Here the CDR3 DNA reads TGTGCCAGCAGTCCTTCGTATACCAATAATGAAAAACTGTTTTTT.